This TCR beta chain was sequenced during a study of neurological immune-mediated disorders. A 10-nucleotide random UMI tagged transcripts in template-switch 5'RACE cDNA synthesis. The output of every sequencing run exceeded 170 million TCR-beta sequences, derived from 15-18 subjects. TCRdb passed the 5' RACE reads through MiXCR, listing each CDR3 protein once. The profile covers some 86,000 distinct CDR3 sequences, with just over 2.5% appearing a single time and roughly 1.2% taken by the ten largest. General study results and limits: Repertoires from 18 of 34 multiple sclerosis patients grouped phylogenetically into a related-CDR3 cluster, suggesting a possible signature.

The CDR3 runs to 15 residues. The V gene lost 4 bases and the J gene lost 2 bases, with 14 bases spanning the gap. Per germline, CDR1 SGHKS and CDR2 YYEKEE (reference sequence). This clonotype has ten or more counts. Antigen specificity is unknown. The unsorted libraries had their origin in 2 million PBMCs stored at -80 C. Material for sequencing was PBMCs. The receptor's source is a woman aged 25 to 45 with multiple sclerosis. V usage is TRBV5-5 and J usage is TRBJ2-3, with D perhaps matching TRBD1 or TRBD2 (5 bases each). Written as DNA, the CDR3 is TGTGCCAGCAGCGGAAGGGACCTCAACACAGATACGCAGTATTTT. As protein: CASSGRDLNTDTQYF.